This TCR beta chain appears in the sequencing data of a study of T cell responses to AZD1222 COVID-19 vaccine. Overall study findings and caveats: Regions left unmutated in variants are reportedly the target of nearly half of spike-specific TCRs. Baseline seropositivity occurred in only a handful of AZD1222 recipients. The donor group comprised mostly white British people and more females; the analysis possibly underestimated clonal diversity.

Only in-frame clones appear in the TCRdb table, and some are missing; sequencing was by immunoSEQ multiplex PCR. The sample contains 100,000 or so clones, about 87% of which appear only once. On this clone: Its target is not known. Within the sample, other DNA sequences also encode this same CDR3.

The sequence was obtained from an adult in good health. Source: peripheral blood, taken on day 0 of AZD1222 vaccination.

CDR3 sequence reads: CASSLDSYTEAFF. The CDR3 region has the DNA TGTGCCAGCAGCTTGGACAGCTACACTGAAGCTTTCTTT. V gene TRBV7-2 combines with J gene TRBJ1-1; D perhaps matches TRBD1 (6 bases). CDR1 and CDR2 (germline): SGHTA, FQGNSA. The V end was cut by 3 bases, the J end by 3 bases, with 8 bases between. This CDR3 contains 13 residues.